In its sample, the clone carrying this T cell receptor (beta chain) was seen once. Its target is unknown. The data belong to a study of T cell responses to AZD1222 COVID-19 vaccine. At the level of the study: Timing groups of about 4 and about 12 weeks for second doses were pooled. Findings and limits, study-wide: Two doses of AZD1222 preceded a rise in Spike-specific TCR breadth and depth. Sampling that yielded the repertoires occurred only after the peak T cell response.

The assay was immunoSEQ multiplex PCR, and TCRdb's table has in-frame clones only and misses some. Among about 130,000 clones listed, over 85% were seen once. The input for sequencing was peripheral blood, taken on day 0 of AZD1222 vaccination. The clonotype originates from an adult in good health.

The CDR3 loop reads CASSQDSGGIKETQYF. The CDR3 DNA is TGTGCCAGCAGCCAAGATAGCGGGGGGATTAAAGAGACCCAGTACTTC. The genes are TRBV3-1 (or the pseudogene TRBV3-2) and TRBJ2-5; TRBD2 agrees at 10 bases. J was trimmed by 3 bases and V by 0 bases; bases with no gene match: 4. Looked up from germline, CDR1 is LGHDT and CDR2 is YNNKEL (reference sequence). The CDR3 covers 16 residues.